This T cell receptor (beta chain) originates from a study of CD8 T cell repertoires and HIV-1 epitope variants. Study summary: Twenty-five autologous and known Gag and Nef epitope variant peptides each stimulated T cells separately. The baseline condition was 1M T cells left uncultured.

The CDR3 is made up of 13 amino acids. Trimming removed 7 bases at V and 2 bases at J, with 12 bases between. CDR1 and CDR2 (germline): LNHDA, SQIVND (reference sequence). Measured with immunoSEQ multiplex PCR; TCRdb has only the in-frame clones, and not every one. The sample lists about 5,600 clones, 60% to 70% occurring once. This clone was counted a single time. The antigen is not known. The sequenced sample was cultured CD8+ T cells derived from PBMCs. This TCR came from a male donor with HIV. The chain uses TRBV19 and TRBJ2-7, with D possibly TRBD1 on 5 matching bases. CDR3 amino acids: CASKAGPTYEQYF. CDR3 sequence (DNA): TGTGCCAGTAAGGCAGGGCCCACCTACGAGCAGTACTTC.